Listed below are T cell receptor beta chains from one sample, sequenced in a study of CD8 T cells in ankylosing spondylitis. TCRdb analysed the 5' RACE reads with MiXCR anew, one entry per CDR3 protein. The table includes 350,000 to 450,000 distinct CDR3 sequences, 25% to 30% detected once. Sequences were obtained from blood, either unsorted or a sorted T cell fraction (not recorded which). The receptors derive from a male donor with ankylosing spondylitis. Each CDR3 is given without its conserved first and last residue. Fields, in order: V gene, CDR3 length, D gene, CDR3 protein. The D gene is left open where the match is weak.

v_call: TRBV20-1
cdr3_length: 11
d_call: TRBD2
cdr3_aa: SALSLGGNEQF

v_call: TRBV20-1
cdr3_length: 10
d_call: NA
cdr3_aa: SASGTQTDQY

v_call: TRBV20-1
cdr3_length: 13
d_call: TRBD2
cdr3_aa: SASRTSGRAGEQY

v_call: TRBV12-3/TRBV12-4
cdr3_length: 12
d_call: NA
cdr3_aa: ASSPPGFEVEQY

v_call: TRBV5-1
cdr3_length: 12
d_call: NA
cdr3_aa: ASSLRGTENIQY

v_call: TRBV11-2
cdr3_length: 12
d_call: NA
cdr3_aa: ASSLTRDADTQY

v_call: TRBV5-1
cdr3_length: 15
d_call: NA
cdr3_aa: ASSLAGRNALADTQY

v_call: TRBV20-1
cdr3_length: 12
d_call: TRBD1
cdr3_aa: SALSGTGGSEQY

v_call: TRBV10-3
cdr3_length: 11
d_call: NA
cdr3_aa: AIGLVGTGELF

v_call: TRBV6-1
cdr3_length: 12
d_call: TRBD2
cdr3_aa: ASSRLAGGDEQF

v_call: TRBV20-1
cdr3_length: 11
d_call: TRBD2
cdr3_aa: SAGTSGTGELF

v_call: TRBV10-3
cdr3_length: 13
d_call: TRBD2
cdr3_aa: AISELGLVKDTQY

v_call: TRBV7-2
cdr3_length: 12
d_call: NA
cdr3_aa: ASSIQTRAGTQY

v_call: TRBV5-1
cdr3_length: 12
d_call: NA
cdr3_aa: ASSLAPEAGELF

v_call: TRBV29-1
cdr3_length: 9
d_call: NA
cdr3_aa: SVEGFGELF

v_call: TRBV20-1
cdr3_length: 13
d_call: TRBD2
cdr3_aa: SARGLAGVTGELF

v_call: TRBV10-3
cdr3_length: 12
d_call: NA
cdr3_aa: AIGSDQGNTEAF

v_call: TRBV20-1
cdr3_length: 15
d_call: TRBD2
cdr3_aa: SARDHSGRSSYNEQF

v_call: TRBV12-3/TRBV12-4
cdr3_length: 13
d_call: TRBD2
cdr3_aa: ASSLGGGPAETQY

v_call: TRBV3-1
cdr3_length: 14
d_call: TRBD2
cdr3_aa: ASSQEGAGGTDTQY

v_call: TRBV6-5
cdr3_length: 15
d_call: NA
cdr3_aa: ASSYATGQRRNQPQH

v_call: TRBV18
cdr3_length: 11
d_call: NA
cdr3_aa: ASSPSPEETQY

v_call: TRBV7-9
cdr3_length: 14
d_call: NA
cdr3_aa: ASSLGAASSGNTIY

v_call: TRBV7-2
cdr3_length: 10
d_call: NA
cdr3_aa: ASSLEYPEAF

v_call: TRBV12-3/TRBV12-4
cdr3_length: 12
d_call: NA
cdr3_aa: ASSWGAGTDTQY

v_call: TRBV5-1
cdr3_length: 12
d_call: NA
cdr3_aa: ASSLGAAGQPQH

v_call: TRBV5-1
cdr3_length: 11
d_call: NA
cdr3_aa: ASSLGSYYEQY

v_call: TRBV20-1
cdr3_length: 13
d_call: TRBD1
cdr3_aa: SAMGQGRASRLAF

v_call: TRBV5-1
cdr3_length: 15
d_call: NA
cdr3_aa: ASSLGGGVVGSSEQY

v_call: TRBV14
cdr3_length: 11
d_call: NA
cdr3_aa: ASSQDFQGRQF

v_call: TRBV5-6
cdr3_length: 14
d_call: TRBD2
cdr3_aa: ASSLIAGVSYNEQF

v_call: TRBV18
cdr3_length: 16
d_call: NA
cdr3_aa: ASSRYGTQGNSNQPQH

v_call: TRBV11-3
cdr3_length: 12
d_call: NA
cdr3_aa: ASSPRPGHYEQY

v_call: TRBV19
cdr3_length: 13
d_call: TRBD2
cdr3_aa: ASVPTSGHYNEQF

v_call: TRBV11-2
cdr3_length: 11
d_call: NA
cdr3_aa: ASSLEVADTQY

v_call: TRBV29-1
cdr3_length: 11
d_call: NA
cdr3_aa: SALTGGETEAF

v_call: TRBV5-1
cdr3_length: 12
d_call: NA
cdr3_aa: ASQTQQGSETQY

v_call: TRBV5-5
cdr3_length: 10
d_call: NA
cdr3_aa: ASSLVRDEQY